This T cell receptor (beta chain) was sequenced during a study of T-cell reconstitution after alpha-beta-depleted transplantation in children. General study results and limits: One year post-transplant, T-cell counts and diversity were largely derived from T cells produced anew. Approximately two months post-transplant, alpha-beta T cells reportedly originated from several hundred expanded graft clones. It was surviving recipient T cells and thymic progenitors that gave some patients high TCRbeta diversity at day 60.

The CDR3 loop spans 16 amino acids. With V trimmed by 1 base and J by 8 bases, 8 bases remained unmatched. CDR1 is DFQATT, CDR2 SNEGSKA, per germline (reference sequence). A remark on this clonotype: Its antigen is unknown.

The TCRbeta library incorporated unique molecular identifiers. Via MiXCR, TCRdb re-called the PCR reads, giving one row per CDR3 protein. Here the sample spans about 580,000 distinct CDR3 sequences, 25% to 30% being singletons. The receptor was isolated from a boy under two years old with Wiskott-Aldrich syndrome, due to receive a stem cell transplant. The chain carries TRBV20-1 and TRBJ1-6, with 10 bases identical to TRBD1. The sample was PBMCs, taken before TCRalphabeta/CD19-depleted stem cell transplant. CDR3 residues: CSARVRQGARDSPLHF. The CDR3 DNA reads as TGCAGTGCTAGAGTGCGACAGGGGGCGCGGGATTCACCCCTCCACTTT.